This T cell receptor beta chain was identified during a study of blood T cell repertoires in COVID-19. Study at large: PBMCs, B-cell-depleted T cells, or T cells were the source of the cDNA or gDNA that made up the material.

This CDR3 contains 15 residues. Germline CDR1 and CDR2: SGHDN and FVKESK. The V end was cut by 0 bases, the J end by 4 bases, with 12 bases between. Only in-frame clones appear in the TCRdb table, and some are missing; sequencing was by immunoSEQ multiplex PCR. The table has under 200,000 clones, around 85% seen once. The gene calls are TRBV14 and TRBJ1-1, with a weak D call TRBD1 (5 bases). This TCR was recovered from an elderly woman with acute or convalescent COVID-19. Sequences were obtained from peripheral blood. CDR3 loop: CASSQDLVTGTEAFF. CDR3 sequence (DNA): TGTGCCAGCAGCCAAGACCTGGTTACAGGCACTGAAGCTTTCTTT.